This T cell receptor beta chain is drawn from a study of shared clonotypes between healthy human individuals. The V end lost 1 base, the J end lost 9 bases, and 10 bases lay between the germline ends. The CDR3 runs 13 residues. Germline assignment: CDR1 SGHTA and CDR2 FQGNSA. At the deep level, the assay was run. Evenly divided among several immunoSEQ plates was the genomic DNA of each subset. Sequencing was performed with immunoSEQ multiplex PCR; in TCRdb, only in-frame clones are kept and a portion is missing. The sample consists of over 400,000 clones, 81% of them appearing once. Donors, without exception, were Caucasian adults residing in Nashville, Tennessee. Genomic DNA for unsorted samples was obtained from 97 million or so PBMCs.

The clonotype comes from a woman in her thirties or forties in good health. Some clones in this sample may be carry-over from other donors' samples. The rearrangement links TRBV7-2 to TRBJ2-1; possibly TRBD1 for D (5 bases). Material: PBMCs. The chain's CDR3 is CASSLVQQGEQFF. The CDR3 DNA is TGTGCCAGCAGCTTAGTACAGCAGGGTGAGCAGTTCTTC.